The 23 T cell receptor beta chains reported below all come from one sample, sequenced in a study of radiotherapy plus CTLA-4 blockade in lung cancer. TCRdb's copy holds only in-frame clones and misses some; the assay was immunoSEQ multiplex PCR. This sample has about 110,000 clones, with more than 75% found just once. The sample in question was peripheral blood, obtained from a patient treated with radiotherapy plus ipilimumab. These receptors were taken from a human donor with non-small cell lung cancer that progressed on radiotherapy plus ipilimumab. Some clones in this sample may be carry-over from other donors' samples.

The chain combines TRBV5-6 with TRBJ1-6; D uncertain. V lost 4 bases, J lost 17 bases, and 19 bases lay in between. Germline lookup yields CDR1 SGHDT and CDR2 YYEEEE. The CDR3 has 13 residues. The CDR3 loop reads CASSPWGDLNFHF. In DNA form, the CDR3 reads TGTGCCAGCAGCCCATGGGGTGATTTAAACTTCCACTTT.

The rearrangement links TRBV7-8 to TRBJ2-3, with D perhaps TRBD2 (6 bases). Per germline, CDR1 SGHVS and CDR2 FQNEAQ. This CDR3 has 15 residues. Trimming left V 5 bases short and J 6 bases short, with 18 bases between. The chain's CDR3 is CASSPLGTASDTQYF. The CDR3 nucleotides are TGTGCCAGCAGCCCTCTCGGGACTGCCTCGGATACGCAGTATTTT.

The rearrangement links TRBV7-8 to TRBJ2-2; D gene unclear. Germline V gene data show CDR1 as SGHVS and CDR2 as FQNEAQ. There are 16 residues in the CDR3. Trimming cost V 5 bases and J 1 base, with 14 bases left between them. CDR3 sequence: CASSVRPVMNTGELFF. As DNA, the CDR3 is TGTGCCAGCAGCGTTCGTCCAGTAATGAACACCGGGGAGCTGTTTTTT.

The chain couples TRBV7-8 to TRBJ2-7; 8 bases fit TRBD1. The trim removed 5 bases at V and 4 bases at J, leaving 7 bases unmatched. The germline gives CDR1 SGHVS, CDR2 FQNEAQ. This CDR3 has 14 amino acids. The CDR3 spells CASSPRTGSYEQYF. Here the CDR3 DNA reads TGTGCCAGCAGCCCGCGGACAGGGTCATACGAGCAGTACTTC.

As DNA, the CDR3 is TGCGCCAGCAGCTTAAGGACCTACAATGAGCAGTTCTTC. It translates to CASSLRTYNEQFF. The V gene is TRBV5-1, the J gene TRBJ2-1; D ambiguous. The CDR3 is 13 residues long. Looked up from germline, CDR1 is SGHRS and CDR2 is YFSETQ. Trimming took 2 bases from V and 2 from J, leaving 5 bases between them.

The rearrangement joins TRBV27 to TRBJ1-1; 7 nucleotides agree with TRBD1. Trimming at V came to 6 bases and at J to 11 bases, leaving 15 bases not matched to a gene. CDR3 length: 14 amino acids. Germline CDR1 and CDR2: MNHEY and SMNVEV (reference sequence). CDR3 nucleotide sequence: TGTGCCAGCAGCGCGGGCCGAGGGGGCCGCTTTGCTTTCTTT. Its translation: CASSAGRGGRFAFF.

The chain employs TRBV7-2 and TRBJ2-5, with 7 bases that match TRBD2. The CDR3 spans 15 residues. Germline CDR1 reads SGHTA; CDR2 reads FQGNSA. The V and J ends lost 5 bases and 5 bases, in that order; junction bases with no gene match: 11. The CDR3 DNA reads TGTGCCAGCAGCGCGGTAGGGACCGGGGGGGAGACCCAGTACTTC. Amino acid sequence: CASSAVGTGGETQYF.

This chain connects TRBV21-1 to TRBJ1-5. TRBV21-1 is marked as a pseudogene. The CDR3 has 16 residues. DNA for the CDR3: TGTGCCAGCAGCATGAGAACCCCGTATTGCAATCAGCCCCAGCATTTT. It translates to CASSMRTPYCNQPQHF.

The V gene is TRBV2, the J gene TRBJ2-3, with D perhaps assigned TRBD1 or TRBD2 (5 bases each). Germline V gives CDR1 SNHLY, CDR2 FYNNEI. The CDR3 consists of 14 residues. The germline V and J ends were trimmed by 3 bases and 6 bases, with 13 bases remaining between them. In DNA, the CDR3 is TGTGCCAGCAGTGATAAACGGGGCCCGGATACGCAGTATTTT. It translates to CASSDKRGPDTQYF.

In this sample, this clone turned up once. The chain combines TRBV5-6 with TRBJ2-3, with D uncertain. Per germline, CDR1 SGHDT and CDR2 YYEEEE. The V gene lost 4 bases and the J gene lost 5 bases, with 5 bases spanning the gap. The CDR3 has 11 residues. CDR3 bases: TGTGCCAGCAGCGAGAGAGATACGCAGTATTTT. This codes for CASSERDTQYF.

This chain joins TRBV9 and TRBJ1-1; D is possibly TRBD1 (5 bases). Trimming removed 0 bases at V and 0 bases at J, with 9 bases between. CDR3 size: 15 residues. Germline V gives CDR1 SGDLS, CDR2 YYNGEE. Here the CDR3 DNA reads TGTGCCAGCAGCGTAGGGGGCGCAGTGAACACTGAAGCTTTCTTT. It yields the protein CASSVGGAVNTEAFF. Using reference TRBV9 and TRBJ1-1 for the parts outside the CDR3, the full variable domain is DSGVTQTPKHLITATGQRVTLRCSPRSGDLSVYWYQQSLDQGLQFLIQYYNGEERAKGNILERFSAQQFPDLHSELNLSSLELGDSALYFCASSVGGAVNTEAFFGQGTRLTVV.

This rearrangement joins TRBV5-1 to TRBJ1-6; no clear D. This CDR3 has 15 residues. With 0 bases removed from V and 7 bases from J, the gap between germline ends came to 11 bases. Germline CDR1 reads SGHRS; CDR2 reads YFSETQ. The CDR3 loop is CASSLGWDTNSPLHF. Here the CDR3 DNA reads TGCGCCAGCAGCTTGGGATGGGATACCAATTCACCCCTCCACTTT.

This rearrangement joins TRBV4-3 to TRBJ2-3, with D possibly matching TRBD1 (5 bases). CDR1 LGHNA and CDR2 YSLEER come from the germline V gene. The V end lost 0 bases, the J end lost 0 bases, and 16 bases lay between the germline ends. The CDR3 sequence is 18 residues long. The DNA for the CDR3 is TGCGCCAGCAGCCAAGATTGGGGCAGGGCCCCTAGCACAGATACGCAGTATTTT. Protein product: CASSQDWGRAPSTDTQYF.

The V and J genes are TRBV7-3 and TRBJ2-3, with 7 bases aligning to TRBD1. Trimming took 5 bases from V and 2 from J; bases not matched to a gene: 7. Germline V gene sequence: CDR1 SGHTA, CDR2 FQGTGA. This CDR3 contains 15 residues. DNA for the CDR3: TGTGCCAGCAGCGCGAGGGGGCTCAACACAGATACGCAGTATTTT. As protein: CASSARGLNTDTQYF.

On this clone: An end of the junction differs from the germline gene, which may be a read error. J is TRBJ1-1 and V is TRBV7-3; no clear D gene. This CDR3 has 13 amino acids. In germline, CDR1 is SGHTA, CDR2 FQGTGA. CDR3: CASSVTPNTEAFF. For the CDR3, the DNA is TGTGCCAGCAGCGTAACACCGAACACTGAAGCTTTCTTT.

This sequence joins TRBV6-1 and TRBJ1-5, with D unclear. V shed 0 bases and J shed 3 bases, with 12 bases lying between them. Germline V gives CDR1 MNHNS, CDR2 SASEGT. The CDR3 consists of 16 residues. CDR3 DNA: TGTGCCAGCAGTGAAGCAGCTGCAACCACCAATCAGCCCCAGCATTTT. It encodes CASSEAAATTNQPQHF.

The chain is built from TRBV13 and TRBJ2-3; D is unclear. The V and J ends lost 2 bases and 4 bases respectively, with 7 bases between them. CDR3 length equals 13 residues. Germline CDR1 and CDR2: PRHDT and FYEKMQ (reference sequence). The CDR3 here is CASSLKRADTQYF. The CDR3 region has the DNA TGTGCCAGCAGCTTAAAGCGTGCAGATACGCAGTATTTT.

The chain has TRBV11-3 and TRBJ1-1; the D is unclear. Trimming left V 0 bases short and J 5 bases short, with 7 bases between. This CDR3 spans 13 amino acids. Per germline, CDR1 SGHNT and CDR2 YENEEA. The CDR3 sequence: CASSLEPGTEAFF. In DNA, the CDR3 is TGTGCCAGCAGCTTAGAGCCGGGGACTGAAGCTTTCTTT. Filled out from reference TRBV11-3 and TRBJ1-1, the complete variable domain reads EAGVVQSPRYKIIEKKQPVAFWCNPISGHNTLYWYLQNLGQGPELLIRYENEEAVDDSQLPKDRFSAERLKGVDSTLKIQPAELGDSAVYLCASSLEPGTEAFFGQGTRLTVV.

The chain links TRBV28 to TRBJ2-5; D is ambiguous. The CDR3 extends over 12 amino acids. Per the germline V gene, CDR1 is MDHEN and CDR2 is SYDVKM. Trimming left V 6 bases short and J 1 base short, with 6 bases between. As DNA, the CDR3 is TGTGCCAGCAGCCGGACCCAAGAGACCCAGTACTTC. It translates to CASSRTQETQYF.

This chain joins TRBV7-6 and TRBJ2-2; 8 bases align to TRBD1. V lost 5 bases, J lost 7 bases, and 6 bases stayed unmatched. The CDR3 runs 14 residues. Germline V CDR1 and CDR2: SGHVS, FNYEAQ. The CDR3 coding sequence is TGTGCCAGCAGCCCCAGGGGGCTTCACGGGGAGCTGTTTTTT. It codes for CASSPRGLHGELFF. Using reference TRBV7-6 and TRBJ2-2 for the parts outside the CDR3, the full variable domain is GAGVSQSPRYKVTKRGQDVALRCDPISGHVSLYWYRQALGQGPEFLTYFNYEAQQDKSGLPNDRFSAERPEGSISTLTIQRTEQRDSAMYRCASSPRGLHGELFFGEGSRLTVL.

This chain links TRBV9 with TRBJ2-4, with no clear D. Germline values: CDR1 SGDLS, CDR2 YYNGEE. The CDR3 runs to 14 residues. V lost 3 bases to trimming and J lost 8 bases, with 15 bases between them. For the CDR3, the DNA is TGTGCCAGCAGCGCCGAGTGGGGAAAGGACATTCAGTACTTC. Its translation: CASSAEWGKDIQYF.

This clone has just one count. V usage is TRBV4-2 and J usage is TRBJ1-2; D unclear. V dropped 1 base and J dropped 2 bases, with 14 bases sitting between them. There are 16 residues in the CDR3. Germline CDR1 reads LGHNA; CDR2 reads YNFKEQ. In DNA form, the CDR3 reads TGTGCCAGCAGCCAAGCATCCTCCGACAAGAACTATGGCTACACCTTC. This sequence encodes CASSQASSDKNYGYTF.

This clone was seen once. The CDR3 here is CASSLRNIRSAYEQYF. CDR3 DNA: TGTGCCAGCAGCTTGAGGAACATCCGTTCAGCCTACGAGCAGTACTTC. The chain has TRBV5-7 and TRBJ2-7, with D uncertain. TRBV5-7 is reported as an ORF; its role is uncertain. Deletions cut 1 base from V and 2 bases from J, with 16 bases between. This CDR3 spans 16 amino acids.